This T cell receptor beta chain is from a study of blood T cell repertoires in COVID-19. On the study more broadly: The samples span acute and convalescent COVID-19 from the United States, Italy and Spain. T cells, B-cell-depleted T cells, or PBMCs supplied cDNA or gDNA.

The CDR3 sequence is 17 residues long. The germline gives CDR1 SGDLS, CDR2 YYNGEE. Trimming took 2 bases from V and 6 from J, leaving 21 bases between them. Clones were sequenced by immunoSEQ multiplex PCR, and TCRdb holds only the in-frame ones, with some missing. The sample records 13,000 or so clones, around 88% being singletons. The receptor's source is an elderly man with acute or convalescent COVID-19. The gene calls are TRBV9 and TRBJ2-1, with a tentative D call TRBD1 (6 bases). What was sequenced was peripheral blood. In DNA, the CDR3 is TGTGCCAGCAGCGTTGGGACACCTAATACCCCCAGCAATGAGCAGTTCTTC. It yields the protein CASSVGTPNTPSNEQFF.